A single sample is the source of the 25 T cell receptor beta chains below, sequenced in a study of beta chain features in type 1 diabetes. Expressed TCRB transcripts were sequenced because the isolated RNA had all been reverse transcribed beforehand. TCRdb's copy holds only in-frame clones and misses some; the assay was immunoSEQ multiplex PCR. The data contain a few hundred thousand clones, about 10% of them seen just once; the ten biggest clones take up 0.015%. Material: naive CD4+ T cells from blood. The receptors were sampled from a woman under 40 in good health.

The chain recombines TRBV25-1 with TRBJ2-5, with D possibly TRBD1 on 6 matching bases. CDR3 size: 15 residues. Trimming took 4 bases from V and 4 from J, leaving 16 bases between them. The germline V gene encodes CDR1 MGHDK and CDR2 SYGVNS. For the CDR3, the DNA is TGTGCCAGCAGTGGGGACACTCCATACGCAGAGACCCAGTACTTC. Translating it yields CASSGDTPYAETQYF.

This sequence joins TRBV7-3 and TRBJ1-1; 7 nucleotides line up with TRBD1. V lost 6 bases to trimming and J lost 5 bases; unmatched junction nucleotides: 6. Per germline, CDR1 SGHTA and CDR2 FQGTGA. This CDR3 is built from 13 residues. CDR3 DNA: TGTGCCAGCAGAGCCGCAGGGGGGACTGAAGCTTTCTTT. Amino acid sequence: CASRAAGGTEAFF.

This clone has only a few counts. The V and J genes are TRBV7-9 and TRBJ1-1; 9 bases map to TRBD1. The V gene's germline CDR1 is SEHNR and CDR2 FQNEAQ (reference sequence). V shed 5 bases, J shed 3 bases, and the junction held 7 bases outside the gene matches. The CDR3 sequence is 15 residues long. The CDR3 reads CASSRTGAFDTEAFF. The CDR3 region has the DNA TGTGCCAGCAGCCGGACAGGGGCCTTTGACACTGAAGCTTTCTTT.

The V gene is TRBV7-9, the J gene TRBJ2-7, with 9 bases matching TRBD1. V dropped 5 bases and J dropped 1; count of bases not matched to a gene: 6. The CDR3 spans 15 residues. Germline CDR1 reads SEHNR; CDR2 reads FQNEAQ (reference sequence). The CDR3 sequence is CASSNRQGGSYEQYF. In DNA form, the CDR3 reads TGTGCCAGCAGCAACAGACAGGGGGGTTCCTACGAGCAGTACTTC.

In its sample, this clone was seen a few times. The chain uses TRBV7-8 and TRBJ2-7; possible D gene TRBD1, 5 bases. V lost 3 bases to trimming and J lost 3 bases, with 6 bases between them. Germline loops: CDR1 SGHVS, CDR2 FQNEAQ. CDR3 length: 12 amino acids. DNA of the CDR3: TGTGCCAGCAGCTTGGACAACTACGAGCAGTACTTC. Encoded protein: CASSLDNYEQYF.

In its sample, this clone was seen a few times. The V and J genes are TRBV10-3 and TRBJ2-3; 12 nucleotides line up with TRBD2. Per the germline V gene, CDR1 is ENHRY and CDR2 is SYGVKD. There are 16 residues in the CDR3. Unmatched junction bases numbered 8, after V lost 6 bases and J lost 4 bases. CDR3 DNA sequence: TGTGCCATCAGGGGGACTAGCGGGTTCTCCGCAGATACGCAGTATTTT. This codes for CAIRGTSGFSADTQYF.

This clone was observed a few times. The rearrangement links TRBV29-1 to TRBJ2-3, with D possibly matching TRBD2 (5 bases). CDR3 size: 15 residues. V lost 6 bases and J lost 6, with 22 bases in between. CDR1 is SQVTM and CDR2 is ANQGSEA in the germline V gene. The CDR3 DNA follows: TGCAGCGTCGAAAGACTACCCAAGCCCCCTGATACGCAGTATTTT. Amino acids: CSVERLPKPPDTQYF.

The V call is TRBV5-4, the J call TRBJ2-3; 8 bases line up with TRBD2. The CDR3 runs to 17 residues. Germline values: CDR1 SGHNT, CDR2 YYREEE (reference sequence). Trimming at V came to 1 base and at J to 0 bases, leaving 7 bases not matched to a gene. CDR3 sequence reads: CASSLRLASDSTDTQYF. The CDR3 DNA follows: TGTGCCAGCAGCTTGCGACTAGCGTCCGATAGCACAGATACGCAGTATTTT.

The chain links TRBV7-6 to TRBJ1-1; D remains ambiguous. Trimming shortened V by 1 base and J by 1 base, and 10 bases separated the two germline ends. Germline loops: CDR1 SGHVS, CDR2 FNYEAQ. CDR3 length: 15 residues. CDR3 residues: CASSLESDSNTEAFF. CDR3 coding DNA: TGTGCCAGCAGCTTAGAGTCGGACTCGAACACTGAAGCTTTCTTT.

J is TRBJ2-1 and V is TRBV10-3; D gene unclear. CDR3 length equals 15 residues. Deletions cut 0 bases from V and 7 bases from J, with 13 bases between. Per the germline V gene, CDR1 is ENHRY and CDR2 is SYGVKD. CDR3 sequence: CAISESNWQVNEQFF. In DNA, the CDR3 is TGTGCCATCAGTGAGTCGAACTGGCAGGTAAATGAGCAGTTCTTC.

This clone was observed a handful of times. The CDR3 loop reads CASSRHNTEAFF. Written as DNA, the CDR3 is TGTGCCAGCAGTAGACATAACACTGAAGCTTTCTTT. The gene calls are TRBV25-1 and TRBJ1-1; no reliable D call. This CDR3 is built from 12 residues. V was clipped by 5 bases and J by 2 bases, with 6 bases between them. Germline CDR1 is MGHDK and CDR2 is SYGVNS.

With respect to this clone: The identical CDR3 is also encoded by other nucleotide sequences in the sample. This chain uses TRBV5-4 with TRBJ2-2; 14 bases are shared with TRBD2. CDR3 length: 16 amino acids. From germline, CDR1 is SGHNT and CDR2 YYREEE (reference sequence). J lost 5 bases, V lost 0 bases, and 0 bases had no gene match. The CDR3 reads CASSLGLAGGTGELFF. CDR3 bases: TGTGCCAGCAGCTTGGGACTAGCGGGAGGGACCGGGGAGCTGTTTTTT.

V gene TRBV7-3 combines with J gene TRBJ2-5; D perhaps matches TRBD2 (5 bases). With 0 bases removed from V and 4 bases from J, the gap between germline ends came to 9 bases. Germline assignment: CDR1 SGHTA and CDR2 FQGTGA. This CDR3 contains 14 residues. The CDR3 reads CASSLTGRVETQYF. In DNA, the CDR3 is TGTGCCAGCAGCTTAACAGGGCGGGTAGAGACCCAGTACTTC.

Concerning this clone itself: Lacking the conserved final phenylalanine or tryptophan, this CDR3 likely reflects a read error. The chain uses TRBV29-1 and TRBJ2-4; possibly TRBD1 for D (6 bases). Trimming pared 0 bases from V and 6 bases from J, leaving 12 bases between. The CDR3 has 14 residues. Germline CDR1 and CDR2: SQVTM and ANQGSEA. The CDR3 here is CSVEDIAGVNIQYL. The CDR3 nucleotides read TGCAGCGTTGAAGATATAGCAGGGGTAAACATTCAGTACTTG.

This clone appeared a few times. The J gene is TRBJ2-6, the V gene TRBV9, with 10 bases matching TRBD1. Germline assignment: CDR1 SGDLS and CDR2 YYNGEE. J was trimmed by 0 bases and V by 3 bases; bases with no gene match: 6. The CDR3 covers 18 residues. The chain's CDR3 is CASSAGQGGHSGANVLTF. DNA of the CDR3: TGTGCCAGCAGCGCAGGACAGGGGGGCCACTCTGGGGCCAACGTCCTGACTTTC.

This clone was detected a few times. The chain is built from TRBV10-3 and TRBJ2-7; tentative D call: TRBD2 (6 bases). V was shortened by 11 bases and J by 3 bases, with 17 bases between the two germline ends. The CDR3 consists of 13 residues. The V gene's germline CDR1 is ENHRY and CDR2 SYGVKD. The CDR3 spells CAGQAAGSYEQYF. CDR3 nucleotide sequence: TGTGCCGGACAAGCCGCCGGGAGCTACGAGCAGTACTTC.

The V and J genes are TRBV6-4 and TRBJ1-2; D call uncertain. This CDR3 spans 13 amino acids. CDR1 is MRHNA and CDR2 is SNTAGT in the germline V gene. The V and J ends lost 6 bases and 8 bases respectively, with 16 bases between them. CDR3 coding DNA: TGTGCCAGCAGAATGTCGGGGAGCCAGGGCTACACCTTC. Its translation: CASRMSGSQGYTF.

The CDR3, as DNA: TGTGCCAGCAAAGGGACAGCCGCTAACTATGGCTACACCTTC. Its protein product is CASKGTAANYGYTF. The rearrangement uses TRBV28 and TRBJ1-2, with 7 bases that match TRBD1. CDR1 and CDR2 (germline): MDHEN, SYDVKM. With V trimmed by 7 bases and J by 0 bases, 5 bases remained unmatched. The CDR3 is 14 amino acids.

The V gene is TRBV6-1, the J gene TRBJ1-2; no clear D. CDR1 and CDR2 (germline): MNHNS, SASEGT. V was pared by 6 bases and J by 3 bases, with 8 bases between. The CDR3 covers 12 residues. CDR3 coding DNA: TGTGCCAGCAGCCGCCAGGACTATGGCTACACCTTC. Amino acids: CASSRQDYGYTF.

In its sample, this clone was seen a few times. The chain's CDR3 is CASSTAVGDTEAFF. CDR3 DNA sequence: TGTGCCAGCAGCACGGCAGTCGGGGACACTGAAGCTTTCTTT. The chain uses TRBV5-4 and TRBJ1-1; D not certain. The CDR3 runs to 14 residues. The germline gives CDR1 SGHNT, CDR2 YYREEE (reference sequence). Trimming left V 4 bases short and J 3 bases short, with 13 bases between.

In this sample, this clone turned up a few times. J is TRBJ1-1 and V is TRBV7-9; D remains unclear. Germline values: CDR1 SEHNR, CDR2 FQNEAQ (reference sequence). Trimming pared 5 bases from V and 3 bases from J, leaving 7 bases between. This CDR3 has 12 amino acids. The CDR3 is CASSLRDTEAFF. The CDR3 bases are TGTGCCAGCAGCCTCCGGGACACTGAAGCTTTCTTT.

The rearrangement uses TRBV4-3 and TRBJ2-7; 8 bases are a match to TRBD2. With V trimmed by 4 bases and J by 1 base, 6 bases remained unmatched. The germline CDR1 and CDR2 sequences are LGHNA and YSLEER. This CDR3 region has 15 residues. The CDR3 sequence: CASSPGGPRSYEQYF. CDR3 nucleotides: TGCGCCAGCAGCCCGGGAGGGCCACGATCCTACGAGCAGTACTTC.

V and J are TRBV2 and TRBJ2-6; 9 bases agree with TRBD1. The trim removed 6 bases at V and 0 bases at J, leaving 3 bases unmatched. CDR1 is SNHLY and CDR2 is FYNNEI in the germline V gene. This CDR3 region has 16 residues. The DNA of the CDR3 is TGTGCCAGCAGCCTACAGGGGGCCTCTGGGGCCAACGTCCTGACTTTC. Translated: CASSLQGASGANVLTF. The complete variable domain, with remaining parts taken from reference TRBV2 and TRBJ2-6, reads EPEVTQTPSHQVTQMGQEVILRCVPISNHLYFYWYRQILGQKVEFLVSFYNNEISEKSEIFDDQFSVERPDGSNFTLKIRSTKLEDSAMYFCASSLQGASGANVLTFGAGSRLTVL.

This clone has just a few counts. This chain joins TRBV7-2 and TRBJ1-1; no clear D. V was clipped by 7 bases and J by 4 bases, with 13 bases between them. CDR3 length: 13 residues. Germline V gene sequence: CDR1 SGHTA, CDR2 FQGNSA. Written as DNA, the CDR3 is TGTGCCAGCAACCCAAAAACGGGCACTGAAGCTTTCTTT. It specifies CASNPKTGTEAFF.

This chain connects TRBV28 to TRBJ2-7; D perhaps matches TRBD1 (6 bases). Trimming shortened V by 3 bases and J by 2 bases, and 14 bases separated the two germline ends. The CDR3 has 15 amino acids. The germline CDR1 and CDR2 sequences are MDHEN and SYDVKM. As DNA, the CDR3 is TGTGCCAGCAGTTTCGTGGGGGCGGATACCTACGAGCAGTACTTC. This gives the protein CASSFVGADTYEQYF. The complete variable domain, with remaining parts taken from reference TRBV28 and TRBJ2-7, reads DVKVTQSSRYLVKRTGEKVFLECVQDMDHENMFWYRQDPGLGLRLIYFSYDVKMKEKGDIPEGYSVSREKKERFSLILESASTNQTSMYLCASSFVGADTYEQYFGPGTRLTVT.